This T cell receptor beta chain was captured in a study of CD8+CD57+ T cells in acquired aplastic anemia. Overall study findings and caveats: CD8+ Simpson's diversity showed no significant patient-control difference.

The use of genomic DNA as template underpinned the TCR beta VDJ and CDR3 profiling. Using its own MiXCR run on the reads, TCRdb lists one record per CDR3 protein. The sample yields more than 150,000 distinct CDR3 sequences, about 64% seen once. The CDR3 loop spans 14 amino acids. With 0 bases removed from V and 4 bases from J, the gap between germline ends came to 12 bases. Germline values: CDR1 SQVTM, CDR2 ANQGSEA. This clonotype was observed a few times. What it binds is not known. Sequenced: sorted CD4+, CD8+, or CD8+CD57+ T cells (not recorded which) from PBMCs. The chain is built from TRBV29-1 and TRBJ1-1; no clear D gene. This clonotype was sampled from a human donor with severe aplastic anemia or a healthy control (not recorded which). The CDR3 coding sequence is TGCAGCGTTGAAGAGGCAGGCTCGGGCACTGAAGCTTTCTTT. This encodes CSVEEAGSGTEAFF.